The entry that follows covers one T cell receptor beta chain sequence. The target antigen is unknown. The PCR made use of 60 Vbeta and 13 Jbeta primers. Some clones are missing from TCRdb's copy, which holds only in-frame ones; the method was immunoSEQ multiplex PCR. Of 120,000 or so clones listed, approximately 79% are singletons. These data are taken from a study of cytomegalovirus exposure and HLA in healthy donors. General observations from the study: Later analysis revealed greater clonal expansion in HLA-associated TCR beta chains than in equally common others. In an earlier analysis, about 87% or about 30%: the productive usage of most TCR beta V segments. Reports credit the classifier with highly specific, highly sensitive diagnosis of cytomegalovirus status.

Germline V CDR1 and CDR2: SGHTS, YDEGEE. The CDR3 extends over 14 amino acids. V dropped 4 bases and J dropped 4 bases, with 12 bases sitting between them. The receptor comes from a man aged 25 to 40 in good health and CMV-seronegative. The rearrangement joins TRBV5-8 to TRBJ1-5, with D perhaps matching TRBD1 (5 bases). Material for sequencing was PBMCs. CDR3 loop: CASSLGLLNQPQHF. DNA for the CDR3: TGTGCCAGCAGCCTGGGACTCCTTAATCAGCCCCAGCATTTT.